The 3 T cell receptor beta chains listed next were all sequenced from one sample in a study of STAT3 mutations in large granular lymphocyte leukemia. Study-level results: Every T-cell large granular lymphocyte leukemia patient had at least one immunodominant TCR beta clonotype.

Repertoires were generated with immunoSEQ multiplex PCR, while TCRdb's copy carries only in-frame clones and drops some. The repertoire has over 25,000 clones, 70% to 80% of them found once; the top ten carry over 25%. No antigen is known for these receptors. What was sequenced was peripheral blood mononuclear cells. The receptor set was obtained from a woman in her forties or fifties with T-cell large granular lymphocyte leukemia. Some clones in this sample may be carry-over from other donors' samples.

This chain connects TRBV19 to TRBJ2-7; D not resolved. The CDR3 length is 14 residues. The V end was cut by 4 bases, the J end by 3 bases, with 13 bases between. The germline V gene encodes CDR1 LNHDA and CDR2 SQIVND (reference sequence). As DNA, the CDR3 is TGTGCCAGTAGTACCAGAAAGGGTGTCTACGAGCAGTACTTC. Translated: CASSTRKGVYEQYF.

V is TRBV9 and J is TRBJ2-5, with no clear D. Deletions cut 0 bases from V and 3 bases from J, with 12 bases between. The germline V gene has CDR1 SGDLS and CDR2 YYNGEE. CDR3 length: 15 residues. The DNA of the CDR3 is TGTGCCAGCAGCGTAGAGGCCCGGCTCGAAGAGACCCAGTACTTC. Translation gives CASSVEARLEETQYF.

V gene TRBV7-9 combines with J gene TRBJ2-6; D is undetermined. Germline V gene sequence: CDR1 SEHNR, CDR2 FQNEAQ (reference sequence). V was trimmed by 5 bases and J by 0 bases, leaving 11 bases between them. The CDR3 is made up of 16 amino acids. CDR3: CASSPSKTSGANVLTF. Written as DNA, the CDR3 is TGTGCCAGCAGCCCCTCCAAGACCTCTGGGGCCAACGTCCTGACTTTC.